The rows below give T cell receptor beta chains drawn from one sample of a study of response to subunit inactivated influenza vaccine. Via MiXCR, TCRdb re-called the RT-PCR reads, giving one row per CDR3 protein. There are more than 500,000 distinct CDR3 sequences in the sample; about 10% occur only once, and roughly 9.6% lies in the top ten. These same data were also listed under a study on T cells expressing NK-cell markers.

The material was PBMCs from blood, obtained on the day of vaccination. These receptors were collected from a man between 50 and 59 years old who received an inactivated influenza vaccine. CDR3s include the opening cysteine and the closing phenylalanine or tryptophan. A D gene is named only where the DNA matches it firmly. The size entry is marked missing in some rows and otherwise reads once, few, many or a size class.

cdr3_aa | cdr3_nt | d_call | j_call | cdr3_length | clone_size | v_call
CASSLGTREETQYF | TGTGCCAGCAGTCTCGGGACACGGGAAGAGACCCAGTACTTC | NA | TRBJ2-5 | 14 | NA | TRBV12-3/TRBV12-4
CASSSGQGTQETQYF | TGTGCCAGCAGTTCGGGACAGGGGACCCAAGAGACCCAGTACTTC | TRBD1 | TRBJ2-5 | 15 | many | TRBV12-3/TRBV12-4
CSAREHSSNQPQHF | TGCAGTGCTAGAGAGCACAGTAGCAATCAGCCCCAGCATTTT | NA | TRBJ1-5 | 14 | NA | TRBV20-1
CASSSGTSGETQYF | TGTGCCAGCAGCTCAGGGACTAGCGGAGAGACCCAGTACTTC | TRBD2 | TRBJ2-5 | 14 | few | TRBV7-8
CASSPTGVGANVLTF | TGTGCCAGCAGTCCAACAGGGGTTGGGGCCAACGTCCTGACTTTC | TRBD1 | TRBJ2-6 | 15 | many | TRBV27
CASSLQYRAEQYF | TGCGCCAGCAGCTTGCAATACAGGGCCGAGCAGTACTTC | NA | TRBJ2-7 | 13 | NA | TRBV5-1
CASSQRGAATTDTQYF | TGCGCCAGCAGCCAACGAGGGGCGGCAACCACAGATACGCAGTATTTT | NA | TRBJ2-3 | 16 | few | TRBV4-3
CSVQGMNTEAFF | TGCAGCGTTCAGGGGATGAACACTGAAGCTTTCTTT | NA | TRBJ1-1 | 12 | few | TRBV29-1
CASSLSGGENTQYF | TGCGCCAGCAGCCTTAGCGGGGGGGAAAATACGCAGTATTTT | TRBD2 | TRBJ2-3 | 14 | few | TRBV4-1
CASSFDPGQVTYEQYF | TGTGCCAGCAGCTTTGATCCGGGACAGGTGACCTACGAGCAGTACTTC | TRBD1 | TRBJ2-7 | 16 | few | TRBV5-5
CASSSGGLGWNEQFF | TGTGCCAGCAGCTCGGGGGGCCTGGGGTGGAATGAGCAGTTCTTC | NA | TRBJ2-1 | 15 | NA | TRBV7-3
CASSRGQIQETQYF | TGTGCCAGCTCCCGAGGACAGATCCAAGAGACCCAGTACTTC | NA | TRBJ2-5 | 14 | NA | TRBV18
CATGPLSNEQFF | TGTGCCACGGGACCCCTTAGCAATGAGCAGTTCTTC | NA | TRBJ2-1 | 12 | NA | TRBV3-1
CASSSRLAENNEQFF | TGTGCCAGCAGCTCCAGACTAGCGGAAAACAATGAGCAGTTCTTC | TRBD2 | TRBJ2-1 | 15 | NA | TRBV6-1
CASSFDVGTGPSYEQYF | TGTGCCAGCAGCTTCGACGTCGGGACAGGGCCCTCCTACGAGCAGTACTTC | TRBD1 | TRBJ2-7 | 17 | few | TRBV7-8
CASSRWTGKTYEQYF | TGCGCCAGCAGCCGCTGGACAGGGAAGACCTACGAGCAGTACTTC | TRBD1 | TRBJ2-7 | 15 | few | TRBV4-3
CATPSEYTGELFF | TGTGCCACCCCTAGCGAATACACCGGGGAGCTGTTTTTT | NA | TRBJ2-2 | 13 | few | TRBV6-2/TRBV6-3
CASSFPTSGGPYNEQFF | TGTGCCAGCAGTTTCCCGACTAGCGGGGGACCCTACAATGAGCAGTTCTTC | TRBD2 | TRBJ2-1 | 17 | NA | TRBV28
CASSARATDTQYF | TGTGCCAGCAGTGCAAGGGCCACAGATACGCAGTATTTT | NA | TRBJ2-3 | 13 | NA | TRBV7-8
CASSPRGGLLAKNIQYF | TGTGCCAGCAGTCCCCGGGGAGGCCTACTAGCCAAAAACATTCAGTACTTC | NA | TRBJ2-4 | 17 | NA | TRBV12-3/TRBV12-4
CASSQDLAGVYNEQFF | TGTGCCAGCAGCCAAGATTTAGCGGGAGTTTACAATGAGCAGTTCTTC | TRBD2 | TRBJ2-1 | 16 | many | TRBV4-2
CASSFGNYNEQFF | TGTGCCAGCAGTTTTGGTAACTACAATGAGCAGTTCTTC | NA | TRBJ2-1 | 13 | NA | TRBV12-3/TRBV12-4
CSVSDGSTDTQYF | TGCAGCGTATCTGACGGGAGCACAGATACGCAGTATTTT | NA | TRBJ2-3 | 13 | few | TRBV29-1
CSVDRGRTHNEQFF | TGCAGCGTTGACCGGGGGAGAACCCACAATGAGCAGTTCTTC | NA | TRBJ2-1 | 14 | NA | TRBV29-1
CASSFFRGQGDQETQYF | TGTGCCAGCAGTTTCTTTAGGGGACAGGGAGACCAAGAGACCCAGTACTTC | TRBD1 | TRBJ2-5 | 17 | NA | TRBV12-3/TRBV12-4
CSARDPLGVEAFF | TGCAGTGCTAGAGATCCCCTGGGAGTTGAAGCTTTCTTT | NA | TRBJ1-1 | 13 | many | TRBV20-1
CASSSREGAKYGYTF | TGTGCCAGCAGCTCCCGCGAGGGGGCTAAATATGGCTACACCTTC | TRBD1 | TRBJ1-2 | 15 | NA | TRBV7-2
CAWSFGGDEHYF | TGTGCCTGGAGTTTTGGTGGGGACGAGCATTACTTC | NA | TRBJ2-7 | 12 | NA | TRBV30
CACSPQPGQPQHF | TGTGCCTGCTCCCCGCAACCCGGTCAGCCCCAGCATTTT | NA | TRBJ1-5 | 13 | NA | TRBV12-3/TRBV12-4
CASSLPRTSGGGEQYF | TGTGCCAGCAGTCTCCCACGGACTAGCGGGGGGGGTGAGCAGTACTTC | TRBD2 | TRBJ2-7 | 16 | few | TRBV6-2/TRBV6-3
CAIRSGADSAEAFF | TGTGCCATCCGATCGGGGGCTGATTCTGCTGAAGCTTTCTTT | NA | TRBJ1-1 | 14 | few | TRBV10-3
CASSQIPGNEQFF | TGTGCCAGCAGCCAAATCCCGGGGAATGAGCAGTTCTTC | NA | TRBJ2-1 | 13 | few | TRBV7-9
CASSLIQEEKLFF | TGTGCCAGCAGCTTGATCCAGGAGGAAAAACTGTTTTTT | NA | TRBJ1-4 | 13 | NA | TRBV5-6
CASENNEQFF | TGTGCCAGCGAGAACAATGAGCAGTTCTTC | NA | TRBJ2-1 | 10 | NA | TRBV25-1
CASSLSLAGVIF | TGTGCCAGCAGCTTAAGTCTAGCGGGGGTGATTTTT | TRBD2 | TRBJ2-3 | 12 | few | TRBV7-2
CASSPHQGGTEAFF | TGTGCCAGCAGTCCTCACCAGGGAGGCACTGAAGCTTTCTTT | NA | TRBJ1-1 | 14 | few | TRBV12-3/TRBV12-4
CASSLLKETSGYNEQFF | TGTGCCAGCAGCTTACTTAAAGAAACTAGCGGCTACAATGAGCAGTTCTTC | TRBD2 | TRBJ2-1 | 17 | few | TRBV11-2
CASSLRPWPYGTDTQYF | TGTGCCAGCAGCTTGAGGCCTTGGCCTTACGGTACAGATACGCAGTATTTT | NA | TRBJ2-3 | 17 | NA | TRBV5-6
CASRTLAGVADTQYF | TGTGCCAGCAGGACCCTAGCGGGGGTGGCAGATACGCAGTATTTT | TRBD2 | TRBJ2-3 | 15 | NA | TRBV11-2
CASSPLAGGLVSKNIQYF | TGTGCCAGCAGCCCTTTGGCGGGGGGGCTTGTTTCCAAAAACATTCAGTACTTC | TRBD2 | TRBJ2-4 | 18 | few | TRBV4-2
CSARVPSTGELFF | TGCAGTGCTAGGGTGCCTAGTACCGGGGAGCTGTTTTTT | NA | TRBJ2-2 | 13 | few | TRBV20-1